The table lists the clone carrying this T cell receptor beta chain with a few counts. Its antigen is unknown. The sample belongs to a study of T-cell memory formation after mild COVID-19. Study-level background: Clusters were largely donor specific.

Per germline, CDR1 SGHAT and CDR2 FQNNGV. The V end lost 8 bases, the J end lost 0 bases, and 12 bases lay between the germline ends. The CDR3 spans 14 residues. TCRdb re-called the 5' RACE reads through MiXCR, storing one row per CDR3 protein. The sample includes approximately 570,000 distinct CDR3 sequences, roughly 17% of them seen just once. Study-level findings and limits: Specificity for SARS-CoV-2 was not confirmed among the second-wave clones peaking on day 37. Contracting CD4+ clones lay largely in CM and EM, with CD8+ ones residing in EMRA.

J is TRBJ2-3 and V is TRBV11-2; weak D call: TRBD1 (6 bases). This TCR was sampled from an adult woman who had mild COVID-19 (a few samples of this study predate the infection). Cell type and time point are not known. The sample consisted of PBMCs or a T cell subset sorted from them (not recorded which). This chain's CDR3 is CASSTGMSTDTQYF. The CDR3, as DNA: TGTGCCAGCTCCACAGGGATGAGCACAGATACGCAGTATTTT.